Here is one TCR beta chain with its context. The record originates from a study of blood T cell repertoires in COVID-19. Overall study context: COVID-19 samples, acute and convalescent, were from the United States, Italy and Spain. Nucleic acid was either cDNA or gDNA, and it came from T cells, B-cell-depleted T cells, or PBMCs.

Original analysis: Nucleated cell number was recorded as an estimate derived from reference gene primer amplification. Repertoires were generated with immunoSEQ multiplex PCR, while TCRdb's copy carries only in-frame clones and drops some. From that table come the V and J calls and clone size; the DNA was used to work out D and trimming. The table has 200,000 to 300,000 clones, roughly 80% seen once. Material for sequencing was peripheral blood. The receptor comes from a woman of 80 years or more with acute or convalescent COVID-19.

The CDR3 here is CASSHDRTPGELFF. In nucleotides, the CDR3 is TGTGCCAGTAGTCACGACAGGACCCCCGGGGAGCTGTTTTTT. This chain links TRBV19 with TRBJ2-2, with D possibly being TRBD1 (6 bases). Trimming stripped 5 bases from V and 6 bases from J, with 13 bases between. Germline-derived CDR1 and CDR2 are LNHDA and SQIVND (reference sequence). The CDR3 spans 14 residues.